Below, 3 T cell receptor beta chains from the same sample are listed, as sequenced in a study of T cell changes during pregnancy in multiple sclerosis. Profiled with immunoSEQ multiplex PCR; TCRdb holds only in-frame clones, not every one. The sample contains around 48,000 clones, 90% of which appear only once. The sequencing here drew on CD8+ T cells from peripheral blood mononuclear cells, taken before pregnancy. The receptors derive from a female donor with multiple sclerosis, enrolled in a pregnancy study.

This chain connects TRBV29-1 to TRBJ2-2, with D maybe TRBD2 (7 bases). Germline CDR1 reads SQVTM; CDR2 reads ANQGSEA. Trimming pared 4 bases from V and 7 bases from J, leaving 10 bases between. The CDR3 length is 12 residues. The CDR3 DNA follows: TGCAGCGTTGGGGGGGGCATCGGGGAGCTGTTTTTT. Translation gives CSVGGGIGELFF.

This rearrangement joins TRBV7-9 to TRBJ1-1, with D hard to call. Germline CDR1 is SEHNR and CDR2 is FQNEAQ (reference sequence). CDR3 length: 15 amino acids. V was cut by 6 bases and J by 1 base, with 15 bases left in between. CDR3 DNA: TGTGCCAGCAGTCCCGTAGTGCAGGCGAACACTGAAGCTTTCTTT. The encoded protein is CASSPVVQANTEAFF.

This clone was seen a single time. This chain uses TRBV7-2 with TRBJ2-7, with TRBD2 matching 9 bases. Per the germline V gene, CDR1 is SGHTA and CDR2 is FQGNSA. The CDR3 runs to 15 residues. J was trimmed by 2 bases and V by 5 bases; bases with no gene match: 7. In nucleotides, the CDR3 is TGTGCCAGCAGCGAATCTAGCGGGGCGGCCTACGAGCAGTACTTC. Translating it yields CASSESSGAAYEQYF.